The present TCR beta chain was sequenced within a study of cytomegalovirus exposure and HLA in healthy donors (dated by TCRdb to 2016 to 2017). A note on the overall study: According to an earlier analysis of 550 to 750 of the donors, 150 million to 200 million T cells yielded approximately 120 million unique TCR beta sequences and about 300 Gb of sequence data. Among under 450 genotyped donors of the cohort, an average of about 240,000 unique TCR beta nucleotide sequences were sequenced per donor, 15% to 20% of them non-productive. Of the approximately 400 genotyped donors, over 80% were placed in the genetic ancestry cluster associated with self-reported Caucasian donors. Both class I and class II loci were covered by HLA typing, at four-digit resolution. The aim of the study was to test whether cataloging public T cell receptors could identify signatures of past pathogen exposure. A later analysis re-examined previously published TCR beta repertoires from roughly 650 donors and added high-resolution HLA genotyping to investigate patterns of TCR occurrence. An earlier analysis of nearly 600 of the donors applied high-throughput TCR beta sequencing to assess whether each TCR beta V gene segment acted as functional or pseudogenic. Every repertoire in the discovery cohort had been generated on one and the same sequencing platform. An early release covering about 600 HLA-typed donors comprised about 310 gigabases of sequencing data and approximately 80 million unique TCR sequences. Besides the first cohort of about 730 subjects, a separate validation cohort made up of over 100 different subjects was used. Genome-wide SNP genotypes for about three fifths of the roughly 670 donors were used in a later genetic analysis, which treated that subset as a discovery cohort. About five DR-DQ haplotypes were handled as single units for association and clustering because linkage in the cohort was strong. To predict cytomegalovirus infection status, the study combined high-throughput TCR immunosequencing, statistical association of individual TCRs with disease status, and machine learning. Typing coverage differed by locus: A, B, C, DRB1 and DQB1 were typed in roughly 620-630 donors, DQA1 in approximately 520, DPA1 in over 600, and DPB1 in around 490. Rather than using new phenotypic data, the later analysis identified candidate immune exposures from TCR beta sequences and from how often those sequences occurred across donors. Donor age, sex, ethnicity and CMV serostatus were compiled together with the repertoire data. The T cell repertoires of 670 or so subjects were profiled by immunosequencing and related to cytomegalovirus serostatus. The research as a whole found: The earlier analysis of around 600 of the donors excluded roughly 17 rarely observed V segments, including chromosome 9 orphons, because counts were too low. In a later analysis, HLA-associated TCR beta chains showed more clonal expansion and lower generation probabilities than non-associated chains that were equally common. Roughly uniform sequencing depth across donors was assumed in presence/absence analyses, although this assumption may not hold. In a later analysis, some 17,000 TCR beta sequences were associated with specific HLA alleles at a false discovery rate of 0.05. In vitro tests confirmed that three of the cytomegalovirus-associated TCR beta chains recognize cytomegalovirus antigens. CMV serostatus was the only immune exposure information available for the cohort. In this cohort, only TCR beta chains were sequenced, and detectable features were limited by the absence of alpha or paired-chain data. The study gave a list of under 200 TCR beta chains associated with cytomegalovirus. In an earlier analysis of some 500 of the donors, most TCR beta V segments appeared in productive rearrangements about 87% or about 30% of the time, broadly matching IMGT annotations. Most TCR sequences were observed very rarely across donors, whereas some public TCRs were present in many individuals. The classifier was reported to diagnose cytomegalovirus status with high specificity and sensitivity in both the original and validation cohorts. HLA typing was unavailable for some donors at each locus, so association tests used only the typed subset. Because the 87-base-pair reads could not distinguish some IMGT-functional V segments, including TRBV6-2 and TRBV6-3, those segments were excluded. A later analysis reported that several top co-occurrence clusters appeared linked to parvovirus B19, influenza, CMV and Epstein-Barr virus. A later genetic analysis associated a missense DCLRE1C variant with V-gene and J-gene trimming of TCR beta chains, and an independent cohort replicated the association. A further reported finding was that TCR beta sequences accurately predicted the HLA-A and HLA-B alleles for most subjects in the first cohort. In a later analysis, TCR association rates were found to vary across HLA loci, with the most associated TCRs seen for DRB1 alleles and the fewest for HLA-C alleles. It was suggested by the authors that the approach could potentially be generalized to other disease states and immunological phenotypes. According to a later analysis, most CMV-associated TCR beta chains appeared to be HLA-restricted, and the HLA associations seemed to be driven largely by CMV exposure. Strong co-occurrence of HLA alleles, especially DR and DQ, made assigning TCR associations to individual alleles difficult. Compared with the approximately 670-donor mean, donors in an Asian-associated ancestry cluster had fewer N-insertions in productive TCRs, according to a later genetic analysis. A cluster of highly shared sequence variants was judged likely to be a technical artifact of the sequencing pipeline. Linkage disequilibrium might explain the correlated functional status among segregating V segments, but an unknown experimental factor could not be excluded.

The cohort comprised under 700 healthy bone marrow donors. Cohort members were all nominally healthy when sampled, although unrecorded immune exposures were likely present. The donor was CMV seronegative and was included in the group of a few hundred seronegative cohort members. Every donor gave a peripheral blood sample, and the peripheral blood mononuclear cells from that sample were used for TCR beta sequencing. The Qiagen DNeasy Blood Extraction Kit was used to extract genomic DNA from the blood cell samples. For CDR1 and CDR2, the germline V gene lists SGHTA and FQGTGA. Ends trimmed: V by 1 base, J by 6 bases; bases unmatched to a gene: 12. Counted from cysteine to phenylalanine, this CDR3 has 16 amino acids. Here the CDR3 DNA is all that survives: 48 bases in frame from base 1. The library was obtained by the immunoSEQ multiplex PCR assay. For the multiplex PCR, a mixture combining 60 forward primers for TCR Vbeta segments and 13 reverse primers for TCR Jbeta segments was used. The CDR3 region of rearranged TCR beta genes was amplified from genomic DNA by a multiplex PCR assay. Amplified TCR beta libraries were sequenced as 87-base-pair reads on the Illumina HiSeq System. Per the original workflow: A later analysis tallied 75 million to 95 million unique TCR beta chains across the 666 repertoires, and about 12 million of those chains were shared by two or more donors. To remove PCR and sequencing errors, raw reads were error-corrected and collapsed into unique sequences using a nearest-neighbor algorithm that merged closely related sequences. To assign V, D and J gene segments, CDR3 sequences were aligned to IMGT reference sequences. Each retained sequence needed at least a six-nucleotide match to both a V gene segment and a J gene segment. A rearrangement was called productive if the CDR3 had no stop codons and remained in frame with V and J, and every other rearrangement was called non-productive. Following IMGT convention, CDR3 was defined as the stretch from the second conserved V-encoded cysteine to the conserved J-encoded phenylalanine. The earlier analysis of fewer than 750 of the donors excluded sequences that lacked an unambiguous match to a single V gene segment. In an earlier analysis of 500 to 750 of the donors, V segments were called functional above 56.7% productive rearrangements and were called segregating when the between-donor standard deviation exceeded 5%. A statistical classification framework was developed to diagnose cytomegalovirus status using the catalog of TCR beta chain sequences. In a later analysis, V and J genes were assigned by comparing TCR nucleotide sequences against IMGT/GENE-DB human TR gene sequences. A later analysis assigned CDR3 sequences and most-parsimonious VDJ recombination scenarios with the TCRdist pipeline. In a later analysis, each TCR beta chain was defined by its CDR3 amino acid sequence together with its V-gene family, and reads without a unique V-gene family were excluded. In a later analysis, 550 to 650 highly shared, low-generation-probability nucleotide sequences were removed to address suspected cross-contamination and a sequencing artifact. In a later analysis, a clonal expansion index was calculated for each public chain from normalized within-repertoire ranks of inferred template counts. A later analysis computed generation probabilities with a VDJ recombination model fitted to out-of-frame rearrangements, and checked the results against IGoR. In a later analysis, TCR-TCR, TCR-HLA and TCR-CMV co-occurrence was scored with hypergeometric tests, and a repertoire-size bias correction was applied to TCR pairs. To estimate false discovery rates, a later analysis permuted the HLA or CMV assignments 20 times. A later analysis grouped co-occurring TCRs with DBSCAN, adding TCRdist sequence similarity when clustering within HLA-allele-positive subsets. For co-occurrence clustering, repertoires with fewer than 30,000 or more than 120,000 public chains were excluded, along with a handful of repertoires with anomalous nucleotide sharing. TCRdb took over this immuneACCESS table, retaining in-frame rearrangements with V and J assigned. Such tables are incomplete; in checked studies, under half of the missing clones stem from an unresolved V gene, and the remainder is unexplained. That table is the source of V, J and clone size, and D and trimming were worked out from the DNA. The sample yields approximately 140,000 clones; approximately 82% were counted once. The ten largest clones add up to around 2.5% of the sample.

As to this clone: The clone's antigen remains unknown. No base-level quality is on record; no much larger clone is a single base apart.

In this chain, TRBV7-3 is recombined with TRBJ2-7; TRBD1 lines up with 7 middle nucleotides. This clonotype was obtained from a boy younger than 10 in good health and CMV-seronegative. Sequences were obtained from PBMCs. The nucleotide sequence reads as follows: TGTGCCAGCAGCTTAAAAGGGGGCTACCTCGCATCCGAGCAGTACTTC. Translated, this is CASSLKGGYLASEQYF.